This T cell receptor (beta chain) is drawn from a study of blood T cell repertoires in COVID-19. The overall study: The samples span acute and convalescent COVID-19 from the United States, Italy and Spain.

CDR1 and CDR2 (germline): ENHRY, SYGVKD. Trimming pared 10 bases from V and 1 base from J, leaving 10 bases between. The CDR3 has 13 residues. The assay was immunoSEQ multiplex PCR, and TCRdb's table has in-frame clones only and misses some. The profile shows a few hundred thousand clones, about 87% of them singletons. This clone has only a few counts. The TCR sequence derives from a woman aged 30 to 39 with COVID-19, enrolled during active disease. The V gene is TRBV10-3, the J gene TRBJ2-2; the D gene is possibly TRBD2 (6 bases). The sample consisted of peripheral blood. The CDR3 nucleotides read TGTGCCACGGGTAGCGGGAACACCGGGGAGCTGTTTTTT. Protein sequence: CATGSGNTGELFF.